This entry lists 2 T cell receptor beta chains sequenced from one sample in a study of T cell responses to AZD1222 COVID-19 vaccine. This table comes from immunoSEQ multiplex PCR, and its TCRdb copy is limited to in-frame clones, with some not included. Seen here are 74,000 or so clones, roughly 84% observed once, and the top ten hold less than 25%. The sample in question was peripheral blood, obtained on day 0 of AZD1222 vaccination. The source is an adult in good health.

This chain uses TRBV18 with TRBJ1-2; 7 bases agree with TRBD1. Trimming removed 4 bases from V and 8 bases from J; junction bases left unmatched: 7. The CDR3 is made up of 13 amino acids. Germline assignment: CDR1 KGHSH and CDR2 LQKENI. The DNA for the CDR3 is TGTGCCAGCTCACTCACGACAGGGAACGGCTACACCTTC. It translates to CASSLTTGNGYTF.

This clone was observed a few times. V is TRBV21-1 and J is TRBJ1-1. TRBV21-1 is a documented pseudogene. The length of the CDR3 is 12 residues. This CDR3 reads CASSKGHTEAFF. The DNA for the CDR3 is TGTGCCAGCAGCAAAGGACACACTGAAGCTTTCTTT.